The 13 T cell receptor beta chains reported below all come from one sample, sequenced in a study of T cell changes during pregnancy in multiple sclerosis. This table comes from immunoSEQ multiplex PCR, and its TCRdb copy is limited to in-frame clones, with some not included. The sample includes 90,000 to 150,000 clones, approximately 93% of them seen just once. The sample consisted of peripheral blood, taken before pregnancy. The receptors stem from a female donor with multiple sclerosis, enrolled in a pregnancy study.

V usage is TRBV19 and J usage is TRBJ2-2; D is perhaps TRBD2 (6 bases). CDR1 is LNHDA and CDR2 is SQIVND in the germline V gene (reference sequence). V was trimmed by 3 bases and J by 6 bases, leaving 11 bases between them. The CDR3 has 14 residues. CDR3 nucleotides: TGTGCCAGTAGTATTGAGGGAGGACCCGGGGAGCTGTTTTTT. This encodes CASSIEGGPGELFF. Filled out from reference TRBV19 and TRBJ2-2, the complete variable domain reads DGGITQSPKYLFRKEGQNVTLSCEQNLNHDAMYWYRQDPGQGLRLIYYSQIVNDFQKGDIAEGYSVSREKKESFPLTVTSAQKNPTAFYLCASSIEGGPGELFFGEGSRLTVL.

The chain recombines TRBV7-9 with TRBJ2-3, with a possible D match to TRBD2 (8 bases). Germline V gene sequence: CDR1 SEHNR, CDR2 FQNEAQ (reference sequence). V was clipped by 4 bases and J by 4 bases, with 24 bases between them. The CDR3 is made up of 18 amino acids. The CDR3 loop is CASSSFRGGTAPPDTQYF. CDR3 coding DNA: TGTGCCAGCAGCTCCTTCCGGGGGGGGACAGCGCCCCCAGATACGCAGTATTTT.

The chain carries TRBV7-8 and TRBJ2-3; 9 nucleotides align to TRBD2. CDR1 is SGHVS and CDR2 is FQNEAQ in the germline V gene. With 1 base clipped from V and 1 base from J, the junction kept 6 bases outside the gene matches. The CDR3 covers 17 residues. The CDR3 protein is CASSLGGGARGTDTQYF. As DNA, the CDR3 is TGTGCCAGCAGCTTAGGCGGGGGGGCCAGGGGCACAGATACGCAGTATTTT.

The J gene is TRBJ1-2, the V gene TRBV28; D perhaps matches TRBD1 (5 bases). Germline loops: CDR1 MDHEN, CDR2 SYDVKM. The V gene lost 5 bases and the J gene lost 7 bases, with 14 bases spanning the gap. The CDR3 runs 13 residues. DNA for the CDR3: TGTGCCAGCAGTATACTGACAGCCGGTGGCTACACCTTC. This codes for CASSILTAGGYTF.

The chain joins TRBV9 to TRBJ1-2; TRBD1 matches 8 bases. Germline V CDR1 and CDR2: SGDLS, YYNGEE. The V gene end was trimmed by 3 bases and the J gene end by 8 bases; junction bases not matched to a gene: 18. The CDR3 loop spans 17 amino acids. The CDR3 spells CASSDPTGDRGSFGYTF. The CDR3 DNA reads TGTGCCAGCAGCGACCCCACCGGAGACAGGGGAAGCTTCGGCTACACCTTC. The full variable domain, its missing parts supplied by reference TRBV9 and TRBJ1-2, is DSGVTQTPKHLITATGQRVTLRCSPRSGDLSVYWYQQSLDQGLQFLIQYYNGEERAKGNILERFSAQQFPDLHSELNLSSLELGDSALYFCASSDPTGDRGSFGYTFGSGTRLTVV.

The chain has TRBV27 and TRBJ1-5; D gene unclear. Per the germline V gene, CDR1 is MNHEY and CDR2 is SMNVEV (reference sequence). Trimming cost V 2 bases and J 1 base, with 6 bases left between them. This CDR3 has 14 amino acids. The CDR3 region is CASSLLRSNQPQHF. The DNA of the CDR3 is TGTGCCAGCAGTTTACTTCGGAGCAATCAGCCCCAGCATTTT.

Turning to this clone: At one end, the junction sequence differs from germline, possibly due to a read error. This chain connects TRBV5-8 to TRBJ2-7; no clear D. The CDR3 runs 15 residues. Per germline, CDR1 SGHTS and CDR2 YDEGEE. The CDR3 here is CAGSLISGNGYEQYF. The CDR3 region has the DNA TGTGCCGGCAGCCTGATCTCAGGAAACGGCTACGAGCAGTACTTC.

The chain combines TRBV14 with TRBJ2-1; 13 positions match TRBD2. The V segment lost 6 bases and the J segment 9 bases; nucleotides outside the gene matches: 8. Germline loops: CDR1 SGHDN, CDR2 FVKESK. CDR3 size: 15 residues. The CDR3 region is CASRSGTSGIREQFF. In DNA form, the CDR3 reads TGTGCCAGCAGGTCCGGGACTAGCGGGATCCGTGAGCAGTTCTTC.

The rearrangement joins TRBV19 to TRBJ1-2; 7 nucleotides align to TRBD1. The junction had 13 bases not matched to a gene; V was cut back by 3 bases and J by 6 bases. CDR1 is LNHDA and CDR2 is SQIVND in the germline V gene (reference sequence). This CDR3 spans 16 amino acids. The DNA of the CDR3 is TGTGCCAGTAGTATGACGGCAGGGACAGTGGCCAATGGCTACACCTTC. Translating it yields CASSMTAGTVANGYTF.

The genes are TRBV7-3 and TRBJ2-1; 9 positions agree with TRBD2. The CDR3 covers 16 residues. Trimming removed 5 bases from V and 5 bases from J; junction bases left unmatched: 10. Germline V gives CDR1 SGHTA, CDR2 FQGTGA. The CDR3 protein is CASSPPGLAPNNEQFF. CDR3 bases: TGTGCCAGCAGCCCCCCGGGACTAGCCCCAAACAATGAGCAGTTCTTC.

The V call is TRBV5-6, the J call TRBJ2-7, with D possibly being TRBD2 (6 bases). V lost 1 base and J 6 bases, leaving 14 bases between the germline ends. Germline V gene data show CDR1 as SGHDT and CDR2 as YYEEEE. The CDR3 consists of 14 residues. CDR3 in amino acids: CASSLYGGSLEQYF. CDR3 DNA sequence: TGTGCCAGCAGCTTGTACGGGGGATCACTCGAGCAGTACTTC.

The chain joins TRBV7-9 to TRBJ2-1, with TRBD2 identical over 10 bases. Germline CDR1 is SEHNR and CDR2 is FQNEAQ (reference sequence). V shed 3 bases and J 5 bases; nucleotides not matched to a gene: 7. This CDR3 contains 16 residues. This CDR3 reads CASSFLAGVLDNEQFF. The CDR3 DNA is TGTGCCAGCAGCTTTCTAGCGGGAGTTCTGGACAATGAGCAGTTCTTC.

The rearrangement uses TRBV5-6 and TRBJ2-2; tentatively, D is TRBD2 (7 bases). Germline V lookup: CDR1 SGHDT, CDR2 YYEEEE. The CDR3 runs 15 residues. V was pared by 3 bases and J by 2 bases, with 11 bases between. CDR3 nucleotide sequence: TGTGCCAGCAGCTCGGGGGGCGAAAACACCGGGGAGCTGTTTTTT. Its protein product is CASSSGGENTGELFF. The full variable domain, in which reference TRBV5-6 and TRBJ2-2 provide the parts outside the CDR3, is DAGVTQSPTHLIKTRGQQVTLRCSPKSGHDTVSWYQQALGQGPQFIFQYYEEEERQRGNFPDRFSGHQFPNYSSELNVNALLLGDSALYLCASSSGGENTGELFFGEGSRLTVL.